This TCR beta chain derives from a study of blood T cell repertoires in COVID-19. In the study overall: Material from acute and convalescent COVID-19 was sourced from the United States, Italy and Spain. PBMCs, B-cell-depleted T cells, or T cells were the source of the cDNA or gDNA that made up the material.

The V and J ends lost 4 bases and 0 bases, in that order; junction bases with no gene match: 5. This CDR3 comprises 17 residues. Germline values: CDR1 LGHDT, CDR2 YNNKEL (reference sequence). In this sample, this clone turned up once. As processed by the authors: Nucleated cell counts were estimated from reference gene primer amplification. The table came from immunoSEQ multiplex PCR; TCRdb's copy has only in-frame clones and leaves some out. The V and J calls and clone size come from that table; D and trimming were worked out from the DNA. The sample includes roughly 80,000 clones, 85% of them seen just once.

The source is a woman between 65 and 79 years old with acute or convalescent COVID-19. Sequencing used peripheral blood. V gene TRBV3-1 (or the pseudogene TRBV3-2) combines with J gene TRBJ2-3, with TRBD2 matching over 12 bases. For the CDR3, the DNA is TGTGCCAGCAGCCCCCGGACTAGCGGGGCTAGCACAGATACGCAGTATTTT. Encoded protein: CASSPRTSGASTDTQYF.